One and the same sample provided the 16 T cell receptor beta chains below, sequenced in a study of cytomegalovirus exposure and HLA in healthy donors. Both 60 Vbeta primers and 13 Jbeta primers went into the PCR. Profiling relied on immunoSEQ multiplex PCR, and the TCRdb table lists in-frame clones only, not all of them. The sample holds just under 95,000 clones, about four fifths seen once. Sequencing was carried out using PBMCs. Every receptor here comes from a human donor in good health.

The rearrangement joins TRBV2 to TRBJ1-4; possible D gene TRBD1, 5 bases. Germline V gene data show CDR1 as SNHLY and CDR2 as FYNNEI. Deletions cut 4 bases from V and 4 bases from J, with 13 bases between. The CDR3 spans 15 residues. CDR3 bases: TGTGCCAGCAGTGGTGGGGCCTGGGATAATGAAAAACTGTTTTTT. It yields the protein CASSGGAWDNEKLFF. Combining the CDR3 with reference TRBV2 and TRBJ1-4 gives the whole variable domain EPEVTQTPSHQVTQMGQEVILRCVPISNHLYFYWYRQILGQKVEFLVSFYNNEISEKSEIFDDQFSVERPDGSNFTLKIRSTKLEDSAMYFCASSGGAWDNEKLFFGSGTQLSVL.

The J gene is TRBJ1-1, the V gene TRBV7-2; unclear D gene. Germline V CDR1 and CDR2: SGHTA, FQGNSA. The CDR3 runs 13 residues. The V and J ends lost 7 bases and 6 bases respectively, with 15 bases between them. The CDR3 here is CASKFGERSEAFF. The CDR3 DNA sequence: TGTGCCAGCAAATTCGGAGAAAGATCTGAAGCTTTCTTT.

This clone was seen only once. The chain employs TRBV6-5 and TRBJ2-5; D is possibly TRBD1 (5 bases). Trimming pared 0 bases from V and 1 base from J, leaving 6 bases between. The CDR3 runs 14 residues. Germline CDR1 is MNHEY and CDR2 is SVGAGI. CDR3 protein: CASSYSQGQETQYF. In DNA form, the CDR3 reads TGTGCCAGCAGTTACTCCCAGGGCCAAGAGACCCAGTACTTC.

This chain links TRBV6-1 with TRBJ1-2; TRBD1 might be the D (5 bases). This CDR3 is built from 15 residues. Germline V gene sequence: CDR1 MNHNS, CDR2 SASEGT. The ends were cut back, 11 bases at V and 6 bases at J, with 25 bases in the middle. The CDR3 coding sequence is TGTGCCGGGGGGGACCCGCTATCCAATTGGAATGGCTACACCTTC. Translation: CAGGDPLSNWNGYTF.

The V call is TRBV9, the J call TRBJ1-3; D is undetermined. CDR1 and CDR2 (germline): SGDLS, YYNGEE. This CDR3 comprises 17 residues. V lost 0 bases to trimming and J lost 8 bases, with 21 bases between them. CDR3 protein: CASSVAGGAEIRDTIYF. CDR3 in DNA: TGTGCCAGCAGCGTAGCAGGAGGTGCGGAAATTCGGGACACCATATATTTT.

The CDR3 DNA sequence: TGTGCCAGCAGTGAAGGTCCCCAGACAGGATACAATGAGCAGTTCTTC. Translating it yields CASSEGPQTGYNEQFF. The genes are TRBV6-1 and TRBJ2-1; D perhaps matches TRBD1 (6 bases). Trimming shortened V by 1 base and J by 4 bases, and 14 bases separated the two germline ends. This CDR3 is built from 16 residues. The germline V gene encodes CDR1 MNHNS and CDR2 SASEGT.

This clone was detected only a few times. The chain combines TRBV6-6 with TRBJ1-2, with 7 bases matching TRBD1. Germline lookup yields CDR1 MNHNY and CDR2 SVGAGI (reference sequence). V lost 2 bases and J lost 6; bases outside the gene matches: 6. The CDR3 spans 14 residues. The CDR3 nucleotides are TGTGCCAGCAGTTACAGAAGACAGGGAGATGGCTACACCTTC. Translating gives CASSYRRQGDGYTF.

This chain connects TRBV5-4 to TRBJ2-1, with 10 bases identical to TRBD2. Germline trimming cut 4 bases from V and 9 bases from J; bases unmatched to any gene: 4. The germline V gene has CDR1 SGHNT and CDR2 YYREEE (reference sequence). The CDR3 has 13 amino acids. As DNA, the CDR3 is TGTGCCAGCAGCACCGGACTAGCGGCTGAGCAGTTCTTC. It specifies CASSTGLAAEQFF.

This clone was counted a few times. The chain is built from TRBV19 and TRBJ1-5; 7 nucleotides agree with TRBD1. This CDR3 has 17 amino acids. In germline, CDR1 is LNHDA, CDR2 SQIVND (reference sequence). The V gene end was trimmed by 4 bases and the J gene end by 5 bases; junction bases not matched to a gene: 14. CDR3 region: CASSTTATGALDQPQHF. CDR3 in DNA: TGTGCCAGTAGTACAACAGCTACAGGGGCGTTGGATCAGCCCCAGCATTTT. The variable domain in full, with the rest retrieved from reference TRBV19 and TRBJ1-5, is DGGITQSPKYLFRKEGQNVTLSCEQNLNHDAMYWYRQDPGQGLRLIYYSQIVNDFQKGDIAEGYSVSREKKESFPLTVTSAQKNPTAFYLCASSTTATGALDQPQHFGDGTRLSIL.

The J gene is TRBJ2-1, the V gene TRBV15, with D perhaps matching TRBD1 (6 bases). Germline values: CDR1 LNHNV, CDR2 YYDKDF (reference sequence). The V and J ends lost 3 bases and 4 bases respectively, with 10 bases between them. The CDR3 loop spans 14 amino acids. The CDR3 is CATSRATGYNEQFF. CDR3 nucleotides: TGTGCCACCAGCAGGGCTACAGGGTACAATGAGCAGTTCTTC. The full variable domain, in which reference TRBV15 and TRBJ2-1 provide the parts outside the CDR3, is DAMVIQNPRYQVTQFGKPVTLSCSQTLNHNVMYWYQQKSSQAPKLLFHYYDKDFNNEADTPDNFQSRRPNTSFCFLDIRSPGLGDTAMYLCATSRATGYNEQFFGPGTRLTVL.

The chain joins TRBV18 to TRBJ2-5, with D uncertain. The CDR3 has 13 residues. Per the germline V gene, CDR1 is KGHSH and CDR2 is LQKENI. The V end lost 2 bases, the J end lost 2 bases, and 6 bases lay between the germline ends. The CDR3 loop is CASSPINQETQYF. Written as DNA, the CDR3 is TGTGCCAGCTCACCAATAAATCAAGAGACCCAGTACTTC.

The chain links TRBV6-5 to TRBJ1-1; D ambiguous. CDR1 is MNHEY, CDR2 SVGAGI, per germline. The germline V and J ends were trimmed by 6 bases and 0 bases, with 14 bases remaining between them. The CDR3 covers 15 residues. CDR3 in DNA: TGTGCCAGCAGACCCTTAACGGGGATGAACACTGAAGCTTTCTTT. Translated, it gives CASRPLTGMNTEAFF.

The chain combines TRBV29-1 with TRBJ1-1, with 8 positions matching TRBD1. The germline CDR1 and CDR2 sequences are SQVTM and ANQGSEA. With 7 bases clipped from V and 2 bases from J, the junction kept 12 bases outside the gene matches. The CDR3 runs 15 residues. The CDR3: CSAGDRTAPNTEAFF. CDR3 DNA: TGCAGCGCGGGGGACAGGACAGCCCCCAACACTGAAGCTTTCTTT.

The CDR3 loop is CASSLRGDLGTDTQYF. In DNA, the CDR3 is TGTGCCAGCAGCTTACGGGGGGACCTGGGCACAGATACGCAGTATTTT. The chain carries TRBV7-9 and TRBJ2-3; 7 nucleotides line up with TRBD2. V shed 2 bases and J 1 base; nucleotides not matched to a gene: 6. This CDR3 is built from 16 residues. Looked up from germline, CDR1 is SEHNR and CDR2 is FQNEAQ (reference sequence).

This sequence joins TRBV6-5 and TRBJ1-4; 8 bases line up with TRBD1. Germline V gene lookup returns CDR1 MNHEY and CDR2 SVGAGI. The V and J ends lost 2 bases and 4 bases, in that order; junction bases with no gene match: 6. The CDR3 runs to 16 residues. The CDR3 here is CASSYGQGGSNEKLFF. In nucleotides, the CDR3 is TGTGCCAGCAGTTACGGACAGGGAGGGAGTAATGAAAAACTGTTTTTT.

V gene TRBV6-5 combines with J gene TRBJ1-1; D call uncertain. Germline values: CDR1 MNHEY, CDR2 SVGAGI. CDR3 length: 14 amino acids. Trimming removed 2 bases from V and 1 base from J, with 8 bases in between. The CDR3 DNA follows: TGTGCCAGCAGTTACCTGGGAGAGAACACTGAAGCTTTCTTT. This translates into CASSYLGENTEAFF.